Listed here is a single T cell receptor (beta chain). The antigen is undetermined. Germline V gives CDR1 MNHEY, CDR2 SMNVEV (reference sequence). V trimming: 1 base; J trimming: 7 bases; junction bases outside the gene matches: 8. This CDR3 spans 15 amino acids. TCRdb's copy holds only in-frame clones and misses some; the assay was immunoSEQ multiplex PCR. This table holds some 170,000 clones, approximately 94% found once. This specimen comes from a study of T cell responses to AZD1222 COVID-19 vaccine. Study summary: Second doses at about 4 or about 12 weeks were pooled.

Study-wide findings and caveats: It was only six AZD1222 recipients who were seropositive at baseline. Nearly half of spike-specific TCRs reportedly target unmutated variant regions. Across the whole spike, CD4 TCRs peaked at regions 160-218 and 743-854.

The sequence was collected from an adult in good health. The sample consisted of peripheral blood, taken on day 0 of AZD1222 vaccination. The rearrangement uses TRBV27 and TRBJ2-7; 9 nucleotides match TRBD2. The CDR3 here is CASSLWASGTAEQYF. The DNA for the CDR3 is TGTGCCAGCAGTTTATGGGCTAGCGGGACAGCTGAGCAGTACTTC.